The 19 T cell receptor beta chains below come from one sample, sequenced in a study of T cell repertoires in ileal Crohn's disease. Clones were read by immunoSEQ multiplex PCR, and TCRdb kept only the in-frame ones, dropping some. The sample has some 14,000 clones; less than 90% are singletons. The sequenced sample consisted of ileal tissue. These receptors came from an adult with Crohn's disease.

V is TRBV29-1 and J is TRBJ2-1; 9 positions agree with TRBD1. CDR1 and CDR2 from the germline V gene are SQVTM and ANQGSEA. The length of the CDR3 is 14 residues. The V and J ends lost 3 bases and 7 bases, in that order; junction bases with no gene match: 7. CDR3 in DNA: TGCAGCGTTGATGTGGGACAGGGTATGAATGAGCAGTTCTTC. It specifies CSVDVGQGMNEQFF.

The CDR3 DNA reads TGCAGCGTTATAAGGACGGACTGGGTGCAGTACTTC. Translating it yields CSVIRTDWVQYF. The chain links TRBV29-1 to TRBJ2-7; tentatively, D is TRBD2 (5 bases). The CDR3 loop spans 12 amino acids. Trimming took off 5 bases at V and 9 bases at J, with 17 bases between the two ends. The germline gives CDR1 SQVTM, CDR2 ANQGSEA.

The genes are TRBV6-5 and TRBJ2-7, with TRBD1 identical over 7 bases. The CDR3 length is 15 residues. J lost 0 bases, V lost 5 bases, and 7 bases had no gene match. The germline V gene encodes CDR1 MNHEY and CDR2 SVGAGI. The CDR3 sequence is CASSPLRTGSYEQYF. DNA of the CDR3: TGTGCCAGCAGTCCCCTCCGGACAGGCTCCTACGAGCAGTACTTC.

The V gene is TRBV11-1, the J gene TRBJ1-6; 7 bases are a match to TRBD1. The CDR3 has 16 residues. V lost 5 bases, J lost 6 bases, and 10 bases stayed unmatched. Germline CDR1 reads SGHAT; CDR2 reads FQDESV (reference sequence). For the CDR3, the DNA is TGTGCCAGCAGCCCCGCCCCGGACAGGATTAATTCACCCCTCCACTTT. This translates into CASSPAPDRINSPLHF.

This chain joins TRBV12-5 and TRBJ2-2; a possible D gene is TRBD1 (6 bases). V was pared by 5 bases and J by 1 base, with 11 bases between. Germline CDR1 and CDR2: LGHNT and FRNRAP. CDR3 length equals 15 residues. The CDR3 protein is CASGLGQENTGELFF. The CDR3 bases are TGTGCTAGTGGTCTGGGACAAGAGAACACCGGGGAGCTGTTTTTT.

This clone was detected only a few times. This chain uses TRBV5-1 with TRBJ2-1, with D maybe TRBD1 (6 bases). Germline CDR1 is SGHRS and CDR2 is YFSETQ. Trimming took 0 bases from V and 2 from J, leaving 12 bases between them. The CDR3 runs to 16 residues. CDR3 protein: CASSLAQGNTYNEQFF. The CDR3 nucleotides are TGCGCCAGCAGCTTGGCGCAGGGGAATACCTACAATGAGCAGTTCTTC.

This clone was found a few times. The chain carries TRBV19 and TRBJ1-5; 10 bases agree with TRBD1. The junction had 4 bases not matched to a gene; V was cut back by 3 bases and J by 5 bases. CDR1 LNHDA and CDR2 SQIVND come from the germline V gene (reference sequence). The CDR3 spans 15 residues. CDR3 loop: CASSIGTGVDQPQHF. In DNA, the CDR3 is TGTGCCAGTAGTATTGGGACAGGGGTGGATCAGCCCCAGCATTTT.

The chain has TRBV29-1 and TRBJ2-3, with 7 positions matching TRBD2. After removal of 7 bases from V and 1 base from J, the junction contained 5 bases not matched to a gene. The germline gives CDR1 SQVTM, CDR2 ANQGSEA. The CDR3 sequence is 13 residues long. The CDR3 spells CSGLAAGTDTQYF. CDR3 coding DNA: TGCAGCGGTCTAGCGGCAGGCACAGATACGCAGTATTTT.

The chain combines TRBV28 with TRBJ1-3; D is ambiguous. The V end was cut by 7 bases, the J end by 1 base, with 11 bases between. This CDR3 has 14 residues. The V gene's germline CDR1 is MDHEN and CDR2 SYDVKM. This chain's CDR3 is CASKVEGSGNTIYF. The CDR3 DNA follows: TGTGCCAGCAAAGTGGAGGGTTCTGGAAACACCATATATTTT.

The chain is built from TRBV11-2 and TRBJ2-7, with a weak D call TRBD1 (5 bases). Between the trimmed V and J ends, which lost 1 base and 0 bases, there was a span of 10 bases. The CDR3 runs to 15 residues. The V gene's germline CDR1 is SGHAT and CDR2 FQNNGV. DNA for the CDR3: TGTGCCAGCAGCTTAGTCAGGGCAAACTCCTACGAGCAGTACTTC. Translating it yields CASSLVRANSYEQYF. The variable domain in full, completed from reference TRBV11-2 and TRBJ2-7, reads EAGVAQSPRYKIIEKRQSVAFWCNPISGHATLYWYQQILGQGPKLLIQFQNNGVVDDSQLPKDRFSAERLKGVDSTLKIQPAKLEDSAVYLCASSLVRANSYEQYFGPGTRLTVT.

This clone was seen a handful of times. CDR3 in amino acids: CAIKGEGQPQHF. The CDR3 DNA sequence: TGTGCCATCAAAGGGGAAGGTCAGCCCCAGCATTTT. V usage is TRBV10-3 and J usage is TRBJ1-5, with a tentative D call TRBD1 (5 bases). This CDR3 has 12 amino acids. With 7 bases removed from V and 6 bases from J, the gap between germline ends came to 10 bases. Looked up from germline, CDR1 is ENHRY and CDR2 is SYGVKD.

The rearrangement uses TRBV5-1 and TRBJ2-2; 10 bases match TRBD2. Unmatched junction bases numbered 7, after V lost 5 bases and J lost 0 bases. Looked up from germline, CDR1 is SGHRS and CDR2 is YFSETQ. This CDR3 comprises 17 residues. The DNA of the CDR3 is TGCGCCAGCAGTATGCTAGGACTAGCGGCGAACACCGGGGAGCTGTTTTTT. The encoded protein is CASSMLGLAANTGELFF. Drawing the rest from reference TRBV5-1 and TRBJ2-2, the complete variable domain is KAGVTQTPRYLIKTRGQQVTLSCSPISGHRSVSWYQQTPGQGLQFLFEYFSETQRNKGNFPGRFSGRQFSNSRSEMNVSTLELGDSALYLCASSMLGLAANTGELFFGEGSRLTVL.

V is TRBV20-1 and J is TRBJ2-5, with 7 bases matching TRBD2. CDR3 size: 11 residues. Germline V CDR1 and CDR2: DFQATT, SNEGSKA (reference sequence). CDR3 bases: TGCGGAGGACTAGTCAGGGAGACCCAGTACTTC. Translating gives CGGLVRETQYF.

The V gene is TRBV7-3, the J gene TRBJ1-2; D remains ambiguous. This CDR3 is 13 amino acids long. Between the trimmed V and J ends, which lost 3 bases and 8 bases, there was a span of 13 bases. In germline, CDR1 is SGHTA, CDR2 FQGTGA. In nucleotides, the CDR3 is TGTGCCAGCAGCTTCGATGACGGAGGGGGCTACACCTTC. Translated: CASSFDDGGGYTF.

The chain is built from TRBV28 and TRBJ2-5, with D perhaps matching TRBD2 (5 bases). The CDR3 runs to 15 residues. Germline V lookup: CDR1 MDHEN, CDR2 SYDVKM. The germline V and J ends were trimmed by 2 bases and 3 bases, with 13 bases remaining between them. The chain's CDR3 is CASSLSAGLEETQYF. CDR3 bases: TGTGCCAGCAGTTTAAGTGCGGGCCTTGAAGAGACCCAGTACTTC.

The gene calls are TRBV5-5 and TRBJ2-3; possibly TRBD2 for D (5 bases). There are 14 residues in the CDR3. V lost 1 base and J 2 bases, leaving 8 bases between the germline ends. Per the germline V gene, CDR1 is SGHKS and CDR2 is YYEKEE (reference sequence). The CDR3 is CASSLQLDTDTQYF. DNA for the CDR3: TGTGCCAGCAGCTTGCAACTAGACACAGATACGCAGTATTTT.

This rearrangement joins TRBV28 to TRBJ1-5; D is ambiguous. The germline gives CDR1 MDHEN, CDR2 SYDVKM. V was clipped by 6 bases and J by 0 bases, with 12 bases between them. This CDR3 spans 15 amino acids. This chain's CDR3 is CASSIGMNSNQPQHF. The CDR3 DNA sequence: TGTGCCAGCAGCATCGGGATGAATAGCAATCAGCCCCAGCATTTT.

This chain joins TRBV28 and TRBJ1-3; D unresolved. Trimming shortened V by 3 bases and J by 4 bases, and 10 bases separated the two germline ends. Looked up from germline, CDR1 is MDHEN and CDR2 is SYDVKM. The CDR3 covers 14 residues. The CDR3 protein is CASSFRGVGNTIYF. DNA of the CDR3: TGTGCCAGCAGTTTTCGGGGAGTCGGAAACACCATATATTTT.

This clone was detected once. The chain joins TRBV14 to TRBJ1-1; D unclear. Trimming removed 4 bases from V and 2 bases from J, with 8 bases in between. Germline loops: CDR1 SGHDN, CDR2 FVKESK. The CDR3 totals 13 residues. The CDR3 spells CASSPQANTEAFF. CDR3 nucleotide sequence: TGTGCCAGCAGCCCTCAGGCCAACACTGAAGCTTTCTTT.